This T cell receptor beta chain was profiled in a study of blood T cell repertoires in COVID-19. Generated by immunoSEQ multiplex PCR, the TCRdb table keeps only in-frame clones and is missing some. In the table there are 110,000 or so clones, 65% to 80% of which are singletons. CDR3 length: 15 residues. Germline V lookup: CDR1 LGHDT, CDR2 YNNKEL (reference sequence). Unmatched junction bases numbered 4, after V lost 7 bases and J lost 3 bases. The sample consisted of peripheral blood. The origin of this receptor is a woman between 70 and 85 years old with acute or convalescent COVID-19. The rearrangement uses TRBV3-1 (or the pseudogene TRBV3-2) and TRBJ2-3; 13 bases line up with TRBD2. CDR3 loop: CASTQTSGGTDTQYF. In nucleotides, the CDR3 is TGTGCCAGCACCCAGACTAGCGGGGGGACAGATACGCAGTATTTT.